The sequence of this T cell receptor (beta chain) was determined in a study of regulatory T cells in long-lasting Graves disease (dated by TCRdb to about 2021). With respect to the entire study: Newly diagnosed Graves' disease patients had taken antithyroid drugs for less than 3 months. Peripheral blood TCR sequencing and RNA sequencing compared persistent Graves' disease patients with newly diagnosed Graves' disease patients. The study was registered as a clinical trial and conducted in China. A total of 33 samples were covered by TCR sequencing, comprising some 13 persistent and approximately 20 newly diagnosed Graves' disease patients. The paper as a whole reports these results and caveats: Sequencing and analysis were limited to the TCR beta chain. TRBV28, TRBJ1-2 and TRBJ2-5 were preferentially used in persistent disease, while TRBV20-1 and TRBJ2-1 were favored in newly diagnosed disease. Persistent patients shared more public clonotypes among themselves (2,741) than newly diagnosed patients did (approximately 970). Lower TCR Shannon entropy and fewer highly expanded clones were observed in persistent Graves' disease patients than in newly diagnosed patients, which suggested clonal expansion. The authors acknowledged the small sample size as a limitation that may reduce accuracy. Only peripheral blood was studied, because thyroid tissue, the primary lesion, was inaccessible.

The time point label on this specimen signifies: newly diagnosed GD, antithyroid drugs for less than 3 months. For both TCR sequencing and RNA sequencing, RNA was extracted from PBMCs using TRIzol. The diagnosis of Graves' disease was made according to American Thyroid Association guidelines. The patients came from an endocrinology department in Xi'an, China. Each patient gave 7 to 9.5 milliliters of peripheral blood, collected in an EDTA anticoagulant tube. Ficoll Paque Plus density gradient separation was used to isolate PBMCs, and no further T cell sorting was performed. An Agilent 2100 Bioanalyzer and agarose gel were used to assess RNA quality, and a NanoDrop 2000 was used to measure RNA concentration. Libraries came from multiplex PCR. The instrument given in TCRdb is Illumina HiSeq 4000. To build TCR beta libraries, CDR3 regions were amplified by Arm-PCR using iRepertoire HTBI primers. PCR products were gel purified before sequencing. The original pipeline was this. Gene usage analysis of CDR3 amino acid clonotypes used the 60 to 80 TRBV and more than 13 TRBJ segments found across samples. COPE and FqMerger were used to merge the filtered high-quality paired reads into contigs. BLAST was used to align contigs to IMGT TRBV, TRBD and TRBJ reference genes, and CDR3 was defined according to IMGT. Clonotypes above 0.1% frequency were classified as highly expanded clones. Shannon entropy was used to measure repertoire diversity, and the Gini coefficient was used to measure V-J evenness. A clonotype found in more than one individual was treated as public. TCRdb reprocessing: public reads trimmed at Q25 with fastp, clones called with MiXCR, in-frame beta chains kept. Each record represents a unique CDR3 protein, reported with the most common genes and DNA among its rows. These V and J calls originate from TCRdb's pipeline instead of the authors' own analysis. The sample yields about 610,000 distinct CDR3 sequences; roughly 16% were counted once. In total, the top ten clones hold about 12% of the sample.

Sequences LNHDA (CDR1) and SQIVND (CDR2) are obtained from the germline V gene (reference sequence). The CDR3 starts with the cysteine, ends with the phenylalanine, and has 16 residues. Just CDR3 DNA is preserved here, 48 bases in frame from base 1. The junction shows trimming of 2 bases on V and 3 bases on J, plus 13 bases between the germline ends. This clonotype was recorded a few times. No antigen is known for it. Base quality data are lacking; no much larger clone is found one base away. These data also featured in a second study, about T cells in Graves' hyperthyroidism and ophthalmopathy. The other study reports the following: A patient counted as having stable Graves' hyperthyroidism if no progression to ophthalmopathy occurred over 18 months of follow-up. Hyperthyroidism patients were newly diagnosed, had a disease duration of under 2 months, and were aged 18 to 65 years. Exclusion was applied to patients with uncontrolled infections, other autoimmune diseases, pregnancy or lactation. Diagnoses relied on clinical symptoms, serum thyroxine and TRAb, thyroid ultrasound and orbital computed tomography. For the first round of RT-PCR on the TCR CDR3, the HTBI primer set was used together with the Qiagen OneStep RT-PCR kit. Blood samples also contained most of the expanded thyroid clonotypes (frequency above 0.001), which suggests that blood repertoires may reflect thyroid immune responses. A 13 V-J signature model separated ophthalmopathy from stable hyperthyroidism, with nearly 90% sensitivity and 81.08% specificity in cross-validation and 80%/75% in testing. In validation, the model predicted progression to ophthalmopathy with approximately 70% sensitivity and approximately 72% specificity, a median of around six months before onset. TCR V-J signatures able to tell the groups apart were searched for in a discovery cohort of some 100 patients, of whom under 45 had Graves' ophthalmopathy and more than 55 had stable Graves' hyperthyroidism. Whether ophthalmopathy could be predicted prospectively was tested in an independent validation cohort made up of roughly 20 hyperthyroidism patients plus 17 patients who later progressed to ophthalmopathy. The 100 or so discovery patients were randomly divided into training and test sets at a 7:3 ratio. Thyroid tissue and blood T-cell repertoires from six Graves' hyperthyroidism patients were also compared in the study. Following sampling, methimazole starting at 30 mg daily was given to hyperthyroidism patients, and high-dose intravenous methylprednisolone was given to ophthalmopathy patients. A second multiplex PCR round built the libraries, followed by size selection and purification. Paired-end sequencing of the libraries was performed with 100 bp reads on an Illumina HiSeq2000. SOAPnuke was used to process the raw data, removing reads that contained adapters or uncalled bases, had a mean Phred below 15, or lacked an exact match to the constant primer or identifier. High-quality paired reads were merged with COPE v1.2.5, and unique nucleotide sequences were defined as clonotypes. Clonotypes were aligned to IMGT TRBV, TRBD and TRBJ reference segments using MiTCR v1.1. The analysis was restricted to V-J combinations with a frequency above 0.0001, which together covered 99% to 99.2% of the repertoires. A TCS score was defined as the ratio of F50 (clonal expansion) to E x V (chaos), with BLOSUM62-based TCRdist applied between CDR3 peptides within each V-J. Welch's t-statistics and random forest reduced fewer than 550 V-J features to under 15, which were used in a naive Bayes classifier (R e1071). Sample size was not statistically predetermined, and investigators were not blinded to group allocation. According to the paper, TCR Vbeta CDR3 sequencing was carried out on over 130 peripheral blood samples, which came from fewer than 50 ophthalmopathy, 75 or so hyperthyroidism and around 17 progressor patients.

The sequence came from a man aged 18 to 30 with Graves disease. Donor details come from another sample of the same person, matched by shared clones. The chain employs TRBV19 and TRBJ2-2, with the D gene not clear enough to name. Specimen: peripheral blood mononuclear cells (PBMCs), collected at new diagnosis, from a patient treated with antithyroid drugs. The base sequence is TGTGCCAGTAGTATAACCGTGTGGGATCACACCGGGGAGCTGTTTTTT. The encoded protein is CASSITVWDHTGELFF.